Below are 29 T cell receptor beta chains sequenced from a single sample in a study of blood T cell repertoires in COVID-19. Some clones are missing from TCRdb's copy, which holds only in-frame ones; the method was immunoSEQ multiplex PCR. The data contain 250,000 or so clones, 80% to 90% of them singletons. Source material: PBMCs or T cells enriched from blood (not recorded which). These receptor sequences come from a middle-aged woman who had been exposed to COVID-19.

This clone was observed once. The CDR3: CASSPESSGTLDYEQYV. In DNA, the CDR3 is TGTGCCAGCAGCCCTGAGTCTAGCGGGACTCTCGACTACGAGCAGTACGTC. The genes are TRBV3-1 (or the pseudogene TRBV3-2) and TRBJ2-7; 9 nucleotides align to TRBD2. The CDR3 has 17 amino acids. Per germline, CDR1 LGHDT and CDR2 YNNKEL (reference sequence). Trimming at V came to 4 bases and at J to 3 bases, leaving 13 bases not matched to a gene.

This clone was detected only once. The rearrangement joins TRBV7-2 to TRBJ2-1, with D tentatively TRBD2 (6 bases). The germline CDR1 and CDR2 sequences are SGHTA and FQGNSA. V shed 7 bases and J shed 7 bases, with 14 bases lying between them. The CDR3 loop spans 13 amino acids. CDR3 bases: TGTGCCAGCACCTCCGGGACTGATAATGAGCAGTTCTTC. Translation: CASTSGTDNEQFF.

The CDR3 is CASSQEPLGLGGPEEQYF. The CDR3 nucleotides are TGTGCCAGCAGCCAAGAACCTCTAGGATTGGGGGGGCCAGAAGAGCAGTACTTC. This chain connects TRBV3-1 (or the pseudogene TRBV3-2) to TRBJ2-7; a possible D gene is TRBD2 (7 bases). Germline V lookup: CDR1 LGHDT, CDR2 YNNKEL (reference sequence). Trimming shortened V by 0 bases and J by 7 bases, and 25 bases separated the two germline ends. The CDR3 sequence is 18 residues long.

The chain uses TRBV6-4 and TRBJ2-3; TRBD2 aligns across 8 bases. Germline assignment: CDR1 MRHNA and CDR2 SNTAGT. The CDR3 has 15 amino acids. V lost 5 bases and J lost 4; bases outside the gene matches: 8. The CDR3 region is CASSRAGGQADTQYF. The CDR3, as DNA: TGTGCCAGCAGTCGGGCGGGAGGACAAGCAGATACGCAGTATTTT.

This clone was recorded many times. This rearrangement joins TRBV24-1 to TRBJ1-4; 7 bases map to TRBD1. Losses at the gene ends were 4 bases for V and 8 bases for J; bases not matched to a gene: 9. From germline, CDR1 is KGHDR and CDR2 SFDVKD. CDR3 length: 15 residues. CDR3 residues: CATSDPRDSQEKLFF. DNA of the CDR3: TGTGCCACCAGTGACCCCAGGGACAGCCAAGAAAAACTGTTTTTT.

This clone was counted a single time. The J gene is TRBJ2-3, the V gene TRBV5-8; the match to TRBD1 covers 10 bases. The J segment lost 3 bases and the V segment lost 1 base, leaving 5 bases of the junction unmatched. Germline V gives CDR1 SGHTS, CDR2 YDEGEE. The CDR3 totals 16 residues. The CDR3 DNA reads TGTGCCAGCAGCTTGAGAGGACAGGGGGGTACAGATACGCAGTATTTT. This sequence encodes CASSLRGQGGTDTQYF.

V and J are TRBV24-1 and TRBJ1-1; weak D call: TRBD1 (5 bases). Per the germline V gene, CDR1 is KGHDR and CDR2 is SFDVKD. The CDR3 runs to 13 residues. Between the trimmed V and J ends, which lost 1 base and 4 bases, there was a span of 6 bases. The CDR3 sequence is CATSDFGGTEAFF. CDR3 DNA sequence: TGTGCCACCAGTGATTTCGGGGGCACTGAAGCTTTCTTT.

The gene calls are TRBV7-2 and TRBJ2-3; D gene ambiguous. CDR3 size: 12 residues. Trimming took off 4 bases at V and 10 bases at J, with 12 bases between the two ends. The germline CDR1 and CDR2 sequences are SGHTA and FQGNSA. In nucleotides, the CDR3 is TGTGCCAGCAGCTCTAGTGTTTTGGCGCAGTATTTT. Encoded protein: CASSSSVLAQYF.

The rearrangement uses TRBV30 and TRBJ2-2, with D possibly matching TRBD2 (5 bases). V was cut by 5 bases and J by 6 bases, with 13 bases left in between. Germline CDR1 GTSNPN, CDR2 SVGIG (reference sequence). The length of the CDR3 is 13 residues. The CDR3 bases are TGTGCCTGGTCCAGTACTAGGTCCGGGGAGCTGTTTTTT. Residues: CAWSSTRSGELFF.

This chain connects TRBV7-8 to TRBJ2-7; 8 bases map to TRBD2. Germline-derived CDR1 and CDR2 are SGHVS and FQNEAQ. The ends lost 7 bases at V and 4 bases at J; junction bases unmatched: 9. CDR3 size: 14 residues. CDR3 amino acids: CASIRGLDEYEQYF. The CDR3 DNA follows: TGTGCCAGCATTAGGGGACTAGACGAGTACGAGCAGTACTTC.

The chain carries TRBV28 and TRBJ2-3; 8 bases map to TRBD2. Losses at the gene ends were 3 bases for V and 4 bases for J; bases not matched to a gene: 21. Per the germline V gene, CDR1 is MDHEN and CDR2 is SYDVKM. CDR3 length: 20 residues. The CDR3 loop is CASSFFRLTSGPKRSDTQYF. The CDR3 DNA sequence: TGTGCCAGCAGTTTTTTCCGACTCACTAGCGGCCCAAAGCGGTCAGATACGCAGTATTTT. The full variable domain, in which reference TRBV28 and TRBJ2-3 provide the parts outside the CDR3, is DVKVTQSSRYLVKRTGEKVFLECVQDMDHENMFWYRQDPGLGLRLIYFSYDVKMKEKGDIPEGYSVSREKKERFSLILESASTNQTSMYLCASSFFRLTSGPKRSDTQYFGPGTRLTVL.

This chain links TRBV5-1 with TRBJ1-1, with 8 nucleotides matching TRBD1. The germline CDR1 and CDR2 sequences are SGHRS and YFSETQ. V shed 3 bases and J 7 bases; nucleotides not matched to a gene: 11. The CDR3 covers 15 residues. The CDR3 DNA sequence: TGCGCCAGCAGCTCCGAGGTGGGCAGGGGGCGTGAAGCTTTCTTT. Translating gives CASSSEVGRGREAFF. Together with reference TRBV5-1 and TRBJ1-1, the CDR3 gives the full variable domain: KAGVTQTPRYLIKTRGQQVTLSCSPISGHRSVSWYQQTPGQGLQFLFEYFSETQRNKGNFPGRFSGRQFSNSRSEMNVSTLELGDSALYLCASSSEVGRGREAFFGQGTRLTVV.

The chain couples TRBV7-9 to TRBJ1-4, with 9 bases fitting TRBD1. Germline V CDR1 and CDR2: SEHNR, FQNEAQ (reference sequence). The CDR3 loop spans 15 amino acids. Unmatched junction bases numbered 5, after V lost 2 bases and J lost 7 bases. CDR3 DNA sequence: TGTGCCAGCAGCTTAACAGGGGGCGCAGGTGAAAAACTGTTTTTT. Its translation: CASSLTGGAGEKLFF.

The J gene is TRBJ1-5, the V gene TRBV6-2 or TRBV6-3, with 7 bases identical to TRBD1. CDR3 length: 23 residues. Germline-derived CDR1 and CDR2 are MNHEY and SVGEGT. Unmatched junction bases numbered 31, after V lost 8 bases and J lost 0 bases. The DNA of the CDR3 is TGTGCCAGCTGCCGTATATCAGGGCCTATCACGGGACAGAAACCTGATAGCAATCAGCCCCAGCATTTT. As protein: CASCRISGPITGQKPDSNQPQHF.

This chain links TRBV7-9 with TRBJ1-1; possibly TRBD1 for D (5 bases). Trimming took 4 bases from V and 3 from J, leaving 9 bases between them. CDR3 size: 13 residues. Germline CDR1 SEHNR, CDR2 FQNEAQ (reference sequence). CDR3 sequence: CASSSGVDTEAFF. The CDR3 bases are TGTGCCAGCAGCTCGGGGGTAGACACTGAAGCTTTCTTT.

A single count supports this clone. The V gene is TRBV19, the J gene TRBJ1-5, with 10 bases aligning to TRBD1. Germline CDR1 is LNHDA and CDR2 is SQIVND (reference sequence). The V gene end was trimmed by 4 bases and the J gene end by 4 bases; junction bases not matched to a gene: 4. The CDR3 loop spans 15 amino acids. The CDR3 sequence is CASSTGTGENQPQHF. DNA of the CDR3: TGTGCCAGTAGTACCGGGACAGGGGAAAATCAGCCCCAGCATTTT.

The CDR3 loop reads CASSPTAGSGNTIYF. The CDR3 DNA reads TGTGCCAGCAGCCCGACCGCCGGGAGTGGAAACACCATATATTTT. This chain joins TRBV7-9 and TRBJ1-3; D remains ambiguous. Germline loops: CDR1 SEHNR, CDR2 FQNEAQ (reference sequence). V lost 5 bases to trimming and J lost 3 bases, with 14 bases between them. The CDR3 runs 15 residues.

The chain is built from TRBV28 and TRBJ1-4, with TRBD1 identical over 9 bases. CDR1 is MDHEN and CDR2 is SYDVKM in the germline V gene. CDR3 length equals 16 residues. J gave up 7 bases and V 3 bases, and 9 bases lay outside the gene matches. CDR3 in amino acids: CASSFQSGQGREKLFF. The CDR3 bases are TGTGCCAGCAGTTTTCAGTCGGGACAGGGTCGTGAAAAACTGTTTTTT.

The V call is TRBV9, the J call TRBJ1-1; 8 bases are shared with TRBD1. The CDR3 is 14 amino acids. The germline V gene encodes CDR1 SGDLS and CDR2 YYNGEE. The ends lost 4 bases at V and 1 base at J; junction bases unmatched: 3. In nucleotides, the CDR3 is TGTGCCAGCAGCTTTGGACAGGGGAACACTGAAGCTTTCTTT. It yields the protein CASSFGQGNTEAFF.

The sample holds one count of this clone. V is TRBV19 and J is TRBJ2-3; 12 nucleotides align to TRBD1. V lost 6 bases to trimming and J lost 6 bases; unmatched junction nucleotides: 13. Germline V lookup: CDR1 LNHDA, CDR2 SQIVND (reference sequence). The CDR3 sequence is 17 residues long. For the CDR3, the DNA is TGTGCCAGTAGCACCTTTGGGACAGGGGGCGGAAGGGATACGCAGTATTTT. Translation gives CASSTFGTGGGRDTQYF.

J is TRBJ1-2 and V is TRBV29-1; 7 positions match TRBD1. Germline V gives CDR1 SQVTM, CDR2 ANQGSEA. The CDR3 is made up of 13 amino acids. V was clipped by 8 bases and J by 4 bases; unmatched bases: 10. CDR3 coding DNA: TGCAGCATTGTCCGACAGGGTGGCTATGGCTACACCTTC. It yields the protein CSIVRQGGYGYTF.

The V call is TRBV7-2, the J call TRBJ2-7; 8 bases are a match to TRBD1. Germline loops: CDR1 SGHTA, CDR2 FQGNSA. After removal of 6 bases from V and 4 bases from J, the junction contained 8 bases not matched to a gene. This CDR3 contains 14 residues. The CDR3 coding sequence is TGTGCCAGCAGGGCGAGCGGACAGGGTTACGAGCAGTACTTC. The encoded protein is CASRASGQGYEQYF.

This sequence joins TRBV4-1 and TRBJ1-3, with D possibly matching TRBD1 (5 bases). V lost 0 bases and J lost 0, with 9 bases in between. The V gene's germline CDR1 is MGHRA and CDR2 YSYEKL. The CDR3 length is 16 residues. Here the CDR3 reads CASSQEGTASGNTIYF. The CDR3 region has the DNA TGCGCCAGCAGCCAAGAGGGGACTGCCTCTGGAAACACCATATATTTT.

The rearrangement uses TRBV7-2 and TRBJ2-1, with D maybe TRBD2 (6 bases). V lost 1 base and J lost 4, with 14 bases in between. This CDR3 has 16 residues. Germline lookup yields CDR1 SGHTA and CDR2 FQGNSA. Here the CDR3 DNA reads TGTGCCAGCAGCTTAGATTATGGCGGGGTATACAATGAGCAGTTCTTC. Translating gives CASSLDYGGVYNEQFF.

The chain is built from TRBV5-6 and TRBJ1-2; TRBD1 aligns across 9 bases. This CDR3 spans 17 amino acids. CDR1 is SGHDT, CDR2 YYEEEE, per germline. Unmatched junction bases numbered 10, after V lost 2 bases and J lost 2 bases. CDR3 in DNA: TGTGCCAGCAGCTTACAGGGGGCCTTTACACCGAACTATGGCTACACCTTC. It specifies CASSLQGAFTPNYGYTF.

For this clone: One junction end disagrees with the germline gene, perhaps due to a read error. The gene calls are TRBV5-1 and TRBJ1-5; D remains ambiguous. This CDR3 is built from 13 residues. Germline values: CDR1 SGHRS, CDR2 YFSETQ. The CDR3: CASSSRLWQPQHF. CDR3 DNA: TGTGCCAGCAGCTCGCGACTATGGCAGCCCCAGCATTTT.

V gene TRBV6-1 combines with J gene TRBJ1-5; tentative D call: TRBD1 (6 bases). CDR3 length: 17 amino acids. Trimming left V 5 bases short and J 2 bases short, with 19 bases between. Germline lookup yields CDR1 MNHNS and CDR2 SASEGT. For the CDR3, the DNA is TGTGCCAGCAGTAAAGACAGGCCAGGGTTCCGCAATCAGCCCCAGCATTTT. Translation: CASSKDRPGFRNQPQHF.

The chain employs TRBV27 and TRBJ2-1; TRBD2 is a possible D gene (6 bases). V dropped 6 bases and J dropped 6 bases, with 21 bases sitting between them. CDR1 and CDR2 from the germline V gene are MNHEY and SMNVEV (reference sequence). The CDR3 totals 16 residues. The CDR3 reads CASRQRPARGINEQFF. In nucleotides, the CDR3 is TGTGCCAGCAGGCAGAGACCAGCGCGGGGAATCAATGAGCAGTTCTTC.

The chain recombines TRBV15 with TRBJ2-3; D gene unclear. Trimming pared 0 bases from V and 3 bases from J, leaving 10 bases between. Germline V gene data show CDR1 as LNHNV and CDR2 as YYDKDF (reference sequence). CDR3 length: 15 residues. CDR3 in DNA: TGTGCCACCAGCAGAGATCTACCCCCGACAGATACGCAGTATTTT. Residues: CATSRDLPPTDTQYF.